This T cell receptor beta chain emerged from a study of T cells in Graves' hyperthyroidism and ophthalmopathy. Cells are PBMCs isolated from roughly 9.3 ml of fresh blood. This clonotype was observed at least ten times. Trimming stripped 8 bases from V and 3 bases from J, with 14 bases between. This CDR3 contains 14 residues. RNA transcripts gave rise to amplified TCR beta CDR3 regions. A set of HTBI primers served as the primers for a first-round RT-PCR of the TCR CDR3. TCRdb redid the calling of the multiplex PCR reads with MiXCR, one entry per CDR3 protein. The repertoire has fewer than 500,000 distinct CDR3 sequences, around 15% of them found once; the top ten carry about 20%.

Sequencing was performed on blood. This chain links TRBV12-3 or TRBV12-4 with TRBJ1-5; no clear D gene. The TCR comes from a woman in her 30s with Graves' ophthalmopathy. The CDR3 sequence: CASPSREPNQPQHF. CDR3 nucleotides: TGTGCCAGCCCCTCTCGCGAACCCAATCAGCCCCAGCATTTT.